Listed below are T cell receptor beta chains from one sample, sequenced in a study of shared clonotypes between healthy human individuals. Libraries were prepared by immunoSEQ multiplex PCR; TCRdb keeps only in-frame clonotypes and omits some of them. The sample carries about 1 million clones, around 76% recorded once. What was sequenced was memory CD4+ T cells sorted from blood. The receptor set was obtained from a man aged 18-30 years in good health. Both conserved end residues are part of each CDR3. The D gene is left open where the match is weak. Some rows have no size entry. The others give once, few or many, or a class for an expanded clone.

TRBJ1-5 | NA | NA | TRBV27 | TGTGCCAGCAGTTTATCGTGGAGCAGTAATCAGCCCCAGCATTTT | CASSLSWSSNQPQHF
TRBJ1-1 | NA | few | TRBV6-5 | TGTGCCAGCAGTATAGATGAGGGCACTGAAGCTTTCTTT | CASSIDEGTEAFF
TRBJ2-1 | NA | NA | TRBV2 | TGTGCCAGCTTCCCCGCGGGGCGCAGGGATGAGCAGTTCTTC | CASFPAGRRDEQFF
TRBJ2-1 | NA | NA | TRBV11-2 | TGTGCCAGCAGCGCCGACCCCCTGAGGAATGAGCAGTTCTTC | CASSADPLRNEQFF
TRBJ2-1 | TRBD2 | NA | TRBV27 | TGTGCCAGCAGCCTCGTTAGCGGGGTGATAAATGAGCAGTTCTTC | CASSLVSGVINEQFF
TRBJ1-2 | NA | NA | TRBV5-1 | TGCGCCAGCAGCTTGGACCGATCAGAGGTACGCGGCTACACCTTC | CASSLDRSEVRGYTF
TRBJ2-7 | NA | NA | TRBV14 | TGTGCCAGCAGCCAAGTGAGGGGTGCCGAGCAGTACTTC | CASSQVRGAEQYF
TRBJ2-7 | NA | NA | TRBV6-1 | TGTGCCAGCAATAACTACGAGCAGTACTTC | CASNNYEQYF
TRBJ2-1 | TRBD2 | NA | TRBV11-1 | TGTGCCAGCAGCTCGTATAGCGGGGGCCTTTACAATGAGCAGTTCTTC | CASSSYSGGLYNEQFF
TRBJ2-3 | NA | NA | TRBV7-2 | TGTGCCACCATTCCCCGCTCCACAGATACGCAGTATTTT | CATIPRSTDTQYF
TRBJ2-5 | NA | NA | TRBV5-4 | TGTGCCAGCAGCTTGGAGCCCGAGACCCAGTACTTC | CASSLEPETQYF
TRBJ2-5 | NA | NA | TRBV5-6 | TGTGCCAGCACCCTGGACCGAGGGGAGACCCAGTACTTC | CASTLDRGETQYF
TRBJ2-7 | NA | few | TRBV29-1 | TGCAGCGTTCTAGCTGGAACCAGAGAGCAGTACTTC | CSVLAGTREQYF
TRBJ1-2 | NA | NA | TRBV21-1 | TGTGCCAGCAGCTCTACCCCTCGCTATGGCTACACCTTC | CASSSTPRYGYTF
TRBJ1-4 | NA | once | TRBV18 | TGTGCCAGCTCAAAAGACAGCAACTTTGCAACTAATGAAAAACTGTTTTTT | CASSKDSNFATNEKLFF
TRBJ1-4 | NA | NA | TRBV4-1 | TGCGCCAGCAGCCAATTTTCTACGGGGGGTAATGAAAAACTGTTTTTT | CASSQFSTGGNEKLFF
TRBJ2-7 | TRBD2 | NA | TRBV2 | TGTGCCAGCAGCATTAGCGGGAGGTTCTACGAGCAGTACTTC | CASSISGRFYEQYF
TRBJ2-5 | TRBD2 | NA | TRBV5-6 | TGTGCCAGCAGCTCCAACCGACTAGCGGGGTTCCAAGAGACCCAGTACTTC | CASSSNRLAGFQETQYF
TRBJ2-5 | NA | NA | TRBV10-1 | TGCGCCAGCAGTTTTTCCTTACAAGAGACCCAGTACTTC | CASSFSLQETQYF
TRBJ1-3 | NA | few | TRBV6-1 | TGTGCCAGCAGCCCACAGCAGTCTGGAAACACCATATATTTT | CASSPQQSGNTIYF
TRBJ2-5 | TRBD1 | NA | TRBV5-6 | TGTGCCAGCAGCTCAATGGACAGGGACCAAGAGACCCAGTACTTC | CASSSMDRDQETQYF
TRBJ2-1 | NA | NA | TRBV9 | TGTGCCAGCAGCGCCTTATTGGGCTATGAGCAGTTCTTC | CASSALLGYEQFF
TRBJ1-3 | NA | NA | TRBV19 | TGTGCCAGTAGTATATGGGGCAAATCTGGAAACACCATATATTTT | CASSIWGKSGNTIYF
TRBJ2-5 | NA | once | TRBV28 | TGTGCCAGCAGTGGTTCCGGGGACTCGGTAAAGACCCAGTACTTC | CASSGSGDSVKTQYF
TRBJ1-4 | NA | NA | TRBV6-5 | TGTGCCAGCGGTAGGAAGGGGAACAGTAATGAAAAACTGTTTTTT | CASGRKGNSNEKLFF
TRBJ2-7 | TRBD2 | NA | TRBV4-1 | TGCGCCAGCAGCCAAGAAAGACTAGCGGGCTCCTACGAGCAGTACTTC | CASSQERLAGSYEQYF
TRBJ2-2 | TRBD1 | NA | TRBV30 | TGTGCCTGGAGTGCGGGGACAGGGCTGAACACCGGGGAGCTGTTTTTT | CAWSAGTGLNTGELFF
TRBJ2-5 | TRBD2 | NA | TRBV11-2 | TGTGCCAGCAGCTTATACCCGAGCGGGGGGGACCAAACCCAGTACTTC | CASSLYPSGGDQTQYF
TRBJ2-7 | TRBD1 | NA | TRBV6-1 | TGTGCCAGCAGACAGGGGCTGTGGGAGCAGTACTTC | CASRQGLWEQYF
TRBJ1-5 | TRBD1 | NA | TRBV30 | TGTGCCTGGTCGACAGGGGTGGATCAGCCCCAGCATTTT | CAWSTGVDQPQHF
TRBJ2-5 | NA | once | TRBV5-1 | TGCGCCAGCAGCTTGTTGGGGGGGGCCTCAGGCGAGACCCAGTACTTC | CASSLLGGASGETQYF
TRBJ1-5 | NA | NA | TRBV30 | TGTGCCTGGAGTCTAGCCGACAATCAGCCCCAGCATTTT | CAWSLADNQPQHF
TRBJ2-7 | TRBD1 | once | TRBV5-1 | TGCGCCAGCAGTACGGGGACAGGGGGCTCCTACGAGCAGTACTTC | CASSTGTGGSYEQYF
TRBJ2-3 | NA | NA | TRBV5-6 | TGTGCCAGCAGCTTGGTTGGGCGGGGCACAGATACGCAGTATTTT | CASSLVGRGTDTQYF
TRBJ1-1 | NA | NA | TRBV7-2 | TGTGCCAGCAGCTCGCAGGGAGGCACTGAAGCTTTCTTT | CASSSQGGTEAFF
TRBJ2-6 | NA | NA | TRBV10-3 | TGTGCCATCAGTCCTTCCCGGGCTGGGGCCAACGTCCTGACTTTC | CAISPSRAGANVLTF
TRBJ2-5 | NA | few | TRBV4-1 | TGCGCCAGCAGCCAAAGTCATTGGGAGACCCAGTACTTC | CASSQSHWETQYF
TRBJ2-5 | NA | NA | TRBV2 | TGTGCCAGCAGTCCCGTGGGGGGGCGCAGAGACGAGACCCAGTACTTC | CASSPVGGRRDETQYF
TRBJ1-6 | NA | NA | TRBV2 | TGTGCCAGCAGTGACCCTTGGCGGAATTCACCCCTCCACTTT | CASSDPWRNSPLHF
TRBJ1-1 | NA | NA | TRBV10-2 | TGCGCCAGCCTACCCACGGGGTCTATGAACACTGAAGCTTTCTTT | CASLPTGSMNTEAFF
TRBJ1-5 | NA | NA | TRBV19 | TGTGCCAGTAGTATGGACCCTATGGGCAATCAGCCCCAGCATTTT | CASSMDPMGNQPQHF
TRBJ1-1 | NA | many | TRBV7-3 | TGTGCCAGCAGCCTTCAGGGAAGTGGTACTGAAGCTTTCTTT | CASSLQGSGTEAFF
TRBJ1-5 | NA | NA | TRBV5-6 | TGTGCCAGCAGCCTGGGAAACAGGCGATCTCAGCCCCAGCATTTT | CASSLGNRRSQPQHF
TRBJ2-7 | NA | NA | TRBV2 | TGTGCCAGCAGTGGGCAAGGGGGAGGCGAGCAGTACTTC | CASSGQGGGEQYF
TRBJ1-5 | NA | NA | TRBV30 | TGTGCCTGGAGTCCACGAGGGGGACTGCTTACACTTAATCAGCCCCAGCATTTT | CAWSPRGGLLTLNQPQHF
TRBJ2-7 | NA | NA | TRBV15 | TGTGCCACCAGCAGACACATTATTAACGAGCAGTACTTC | CATSRHIINEQYF
TRBJ1-2 | TRBD1 | NA | TRBV7-9 | TGTGCCAGCAGTTCTGCGCCCCTTCTCCCGGGACAGGGGGCCTTC | CASSSAPLLPGQGAF
TRBJ1-5 | NA | NA | TRBV6-1 | TGTGCCAGCACGGGACGGAACAATCAGCCCCAACATTTT | CASTGRNNQPQHF
TRBJ2-3 | NA | few | TRBV7-6 | TGTGCCAGCAGCCCCCTCCACACAGATACGCAGTATTTT | CASSPLHTDTQYF
TRBJ2-1 | NA | NA | TRBV28 | TGTGCCAGCAGTCCGGACCGCCTCTTGTTCTTC | CASSPDRLLFF
TRBJ2-7 | NA | NA | TRBV5-6 | TGTGCCAGCAGCTTGGAACTGGCCCCTGGGTACGAGCAGTACTTC | CASSLELAPGYEQYF
TRBJ1-6 | NA | once | TRBV6-5 | TGTGCCAGCAGTTATAAGGATAATTCACCCCTCCACTTT | CASSYKDNSPLHF
TRBJ2-5 | NA | NA | TRBV4-3 | TGCGCCAGCAGTCCATCCGGACTCCAAGAGACCCAGTACTTC | CASSPSGLQETQYF
TRBJ1-3 | NA | few | TRBV5-6 | TGTGCCAGCAGCTTATACCCGGGACAAAACTCTGGAAACACCATATATTTT | CASSLYPGQNSGNTIYF
TRBJ1-2 | NA | NA | TRBV4-1 | TGCGCCAGCAGCCAAGCAAGGACGGCGGGGAACTATGGCTACACCTTC | CASSQARTAGNYGYTF
TRBJ1-2 | NA | NA | TRBV7-2 | TGTGCCAGCAGCTTATTTGTCAGAGGAAACTATGGCTACACCTTC | CASSLFVRGNYGYTF
TRBJ2-3 | TRBD1 | NA | TRBV6-1 | TGTGCCAGCAGGCGAGGGGGCACTAGCACAGATACGCAGTATTTT | CASRRGGTSTDTQYF
TRBJ1-5 | NA | NA | TRBV30 | TGTGCCTGGAGTGAGGGGAATTTACAACAGCCCCAGCATTTT | CAWSEGNLQQPQHF
TRBJ1-4 | NA | NA | TRBV9 | TGTGCCAGCAGCGTAGACTACGGAGGGGCTAATGAAAAACTGTTTTTT | CASSVDYGGANEKLFF